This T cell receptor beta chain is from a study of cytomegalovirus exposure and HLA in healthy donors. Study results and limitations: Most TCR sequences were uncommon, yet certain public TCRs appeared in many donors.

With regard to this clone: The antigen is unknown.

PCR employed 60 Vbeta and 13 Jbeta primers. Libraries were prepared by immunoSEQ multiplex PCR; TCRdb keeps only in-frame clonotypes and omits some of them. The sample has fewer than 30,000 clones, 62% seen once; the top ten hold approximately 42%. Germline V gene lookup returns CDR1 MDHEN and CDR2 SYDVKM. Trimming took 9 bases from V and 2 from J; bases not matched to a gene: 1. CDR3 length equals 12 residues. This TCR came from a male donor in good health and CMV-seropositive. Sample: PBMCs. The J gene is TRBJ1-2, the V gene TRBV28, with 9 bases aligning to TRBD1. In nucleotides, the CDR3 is TGTGCCAGTGGGACAGGGAACTATGGCTACACCTTC. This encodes CASGTGNYGYTF.